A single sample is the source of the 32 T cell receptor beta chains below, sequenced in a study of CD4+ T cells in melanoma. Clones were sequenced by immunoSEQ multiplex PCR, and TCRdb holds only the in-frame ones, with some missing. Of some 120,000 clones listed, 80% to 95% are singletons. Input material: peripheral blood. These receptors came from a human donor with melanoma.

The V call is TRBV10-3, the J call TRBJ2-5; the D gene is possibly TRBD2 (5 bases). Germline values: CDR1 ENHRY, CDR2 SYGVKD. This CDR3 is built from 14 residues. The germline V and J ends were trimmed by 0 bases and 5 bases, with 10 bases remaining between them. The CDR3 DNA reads TGTGCCATCAGTGAGTCGGGCCAGCGGGAGACCCAGTACTTC. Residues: CAISESGQRETQYF.

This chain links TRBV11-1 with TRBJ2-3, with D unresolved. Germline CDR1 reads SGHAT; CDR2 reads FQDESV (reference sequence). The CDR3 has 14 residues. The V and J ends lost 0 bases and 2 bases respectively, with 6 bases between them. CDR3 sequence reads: CASSLAAFTDTQYF. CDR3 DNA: TGTGCCAGCAGCTTAGCTGCGTTCACAGATACGCAGTATTTT.

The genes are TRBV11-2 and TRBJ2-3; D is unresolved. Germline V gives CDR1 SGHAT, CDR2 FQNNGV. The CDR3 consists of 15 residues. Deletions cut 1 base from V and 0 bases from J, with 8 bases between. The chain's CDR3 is CASSLGIPSTDTQYF. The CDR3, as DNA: TGTGCCAGCAGCTTAGGCATTCCTAGCACAGATACGCAGTATTTT. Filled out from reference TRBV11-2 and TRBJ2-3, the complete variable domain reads EAGVAQSPRYKIIEKRQSVAFWCNPISGHATLYWYQQILGQGPKLLIQFQNNGVVDDSQLPKDRFSAERLKGVDSTLKIQPAKLEDSAVYLCASSLGIPSTDTQYFGPGTRLTVL.

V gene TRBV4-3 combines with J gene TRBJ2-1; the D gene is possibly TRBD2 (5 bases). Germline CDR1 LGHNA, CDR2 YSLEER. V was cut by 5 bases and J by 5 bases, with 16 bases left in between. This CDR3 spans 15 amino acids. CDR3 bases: TGCGCCAGCAGCTACGGACTCGCCCTAAACAATGAGCAGTTCTTC. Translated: CASSYGLALNNEQFF.

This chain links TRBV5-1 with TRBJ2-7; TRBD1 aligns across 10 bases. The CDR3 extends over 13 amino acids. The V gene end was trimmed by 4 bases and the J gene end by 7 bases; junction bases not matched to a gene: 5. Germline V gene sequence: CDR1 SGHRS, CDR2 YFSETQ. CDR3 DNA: TGCGCCAGCAGCGCGGGACAGGGGTGGGAGCAGTACTTC. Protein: CASSAGQGWEQYF.

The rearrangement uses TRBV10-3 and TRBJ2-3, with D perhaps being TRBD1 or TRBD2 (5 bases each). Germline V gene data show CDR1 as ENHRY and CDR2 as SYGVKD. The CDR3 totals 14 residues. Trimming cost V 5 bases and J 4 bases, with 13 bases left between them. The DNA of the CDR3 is TGTGCCATCAGTAACGGGGAAGGGGCAGATACGCAGTATTTT. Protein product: CAISNGEGADTQYF.

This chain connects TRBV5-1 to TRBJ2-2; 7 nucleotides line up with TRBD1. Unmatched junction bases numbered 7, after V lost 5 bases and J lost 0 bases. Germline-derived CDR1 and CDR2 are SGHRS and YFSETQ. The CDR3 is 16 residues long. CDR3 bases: TGCGCCAGCAGAGCGACCGGGACAGCGAACACCGGGGAGCTGTTTTTT. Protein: CASRATGTANTGELFF. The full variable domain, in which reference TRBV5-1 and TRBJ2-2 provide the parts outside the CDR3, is KAGVTQTPRYLIKTRGQQVTLSCSPISGHRSVSWYQQTPGQGLQFLFEYFSETQRNKGNFPGRFSGRQFSNSRSEMNVSTLELGDSALYLCASRATGTANTGELFFGEGSRLTVL.

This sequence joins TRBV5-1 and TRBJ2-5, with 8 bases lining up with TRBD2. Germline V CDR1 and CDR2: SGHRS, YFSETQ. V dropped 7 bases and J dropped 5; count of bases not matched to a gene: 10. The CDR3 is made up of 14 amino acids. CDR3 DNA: TGCGCCAGCGGTAGAACGGGGGGGATCGAGACCCAGTACTTC. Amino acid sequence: CASGRTGGIETQYF.

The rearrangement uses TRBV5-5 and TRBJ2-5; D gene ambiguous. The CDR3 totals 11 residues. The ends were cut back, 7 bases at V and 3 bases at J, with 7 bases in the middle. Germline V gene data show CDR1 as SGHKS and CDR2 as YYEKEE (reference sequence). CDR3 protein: CASDAEETQYF. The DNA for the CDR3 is TGTGCCAGCGACGCGGAAGAGACCCAGTACTTC. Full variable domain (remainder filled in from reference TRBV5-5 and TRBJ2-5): DAGVTQSPTHLIKTRGQQVTLRCSPISGHKSVSWYQQVLGQGPQFIFQYYEKEERGRGNFPDRFSARQFPNYSSELNVNALLLGDSALYLCASDAEETQYFGPGTRLLVL.

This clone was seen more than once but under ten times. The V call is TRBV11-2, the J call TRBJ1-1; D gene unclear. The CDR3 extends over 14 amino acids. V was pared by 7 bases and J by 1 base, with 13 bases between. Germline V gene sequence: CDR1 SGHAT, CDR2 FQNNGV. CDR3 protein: CASTEWEGNTEAFF. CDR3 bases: TGTGCCAGCACCGAATGGGAGGGGAACACTGAAGCTTTCTTT.

In nucleotides, the CDR3 is TGTGCCAGCAGTCAACAGGACACTGGGGCCAACGTCCTGACTTTC. Protein: CASSQQDTGANVLTF. The chain carries TRBV6-1 and TRBJ2-6; D may be TRBD1 (5 bases). CDR1 is MNHNS, CDR2 SASEGT, per germline. The CDR3 covers 15 residues. The germline V and J ends were trimmed by 5 bases and 2 bases, with 10 bases remaining between them.

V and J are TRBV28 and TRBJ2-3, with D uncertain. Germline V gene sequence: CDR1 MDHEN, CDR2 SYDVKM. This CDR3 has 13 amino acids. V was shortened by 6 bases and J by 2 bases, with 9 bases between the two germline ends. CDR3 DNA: TGTGCCAGCAGGCCCCCCAACACAGATACGCAGTATTTT. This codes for CASRPPNTDTQYF.

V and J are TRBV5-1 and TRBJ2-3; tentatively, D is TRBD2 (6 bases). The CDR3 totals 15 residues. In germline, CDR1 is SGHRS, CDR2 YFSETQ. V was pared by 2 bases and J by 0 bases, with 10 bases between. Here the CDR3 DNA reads TGCGCCAGCAGCTTTAGCGGAGATAGCACAGATACGCAGTATTTT. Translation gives CASSFSGDSTDTQYF. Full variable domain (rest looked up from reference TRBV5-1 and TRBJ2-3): KAGVTQTPRYLIKTRGQQVTLSCSPISGHRSVSWYQQTPGQGLQFLFEYFSETQRNKGNFPGRFSGRQFSNSRSEMNVSTLELGDSALYLCASSFSGDSTDTQYFGPGTRLTVL.

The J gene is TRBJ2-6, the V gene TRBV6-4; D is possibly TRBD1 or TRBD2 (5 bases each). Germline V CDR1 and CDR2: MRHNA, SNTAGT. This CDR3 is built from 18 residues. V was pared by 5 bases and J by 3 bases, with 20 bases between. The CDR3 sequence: CASSPRAGRSGGANVLTF. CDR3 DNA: TGTGCCAGCAGTCCTCGGGCAGGGAGAAGTGGTGGGGCCAACGTCCTGACTTTC.

For the CDR3, the DNA is TGTGCCAGCTCACCATATCGCGAGAATGAGCAGTTCTTC. This codes for CASSPYRENEQFF. The rearrangement uses TRBV18 and TRBJ2-1; D unclear. Germline values: CDR1 KGHSH, CDR2 LQKENI. The CDR3 consists of 13 residues. The germline V and J ends were trimmed by 2 bases and 7 bases, with 9 bases remaining between them.

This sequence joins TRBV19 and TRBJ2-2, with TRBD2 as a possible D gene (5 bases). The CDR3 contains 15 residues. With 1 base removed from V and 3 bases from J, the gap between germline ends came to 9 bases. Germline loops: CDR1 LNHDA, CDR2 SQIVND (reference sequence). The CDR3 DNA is TGTGCCAGTAGTATAGGTAGCGTTTACACCGGGGAGCTGTTTTTT. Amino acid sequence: CASSIGSVYTGELFF.

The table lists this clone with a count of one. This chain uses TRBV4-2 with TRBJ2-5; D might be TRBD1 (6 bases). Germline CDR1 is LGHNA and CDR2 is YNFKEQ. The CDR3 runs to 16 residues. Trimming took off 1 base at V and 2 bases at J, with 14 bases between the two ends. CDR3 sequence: CASSQGRDTRQETQYF. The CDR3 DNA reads TGTGCCAGCAGCCAAGGTCGGGACACTAGACAAGAGACCCAGTACTTC.

Here the CDR3 reads CASSGNRGSYGYTF. DNA for the CDR3: TGTGCCAGCAGTGGAAACAGGGGGTCCTATGGCTACACCTTC. The J gene is TRBJ1-2, the V gene TRBV6-1; 8 nucleotides match TRBD1. CDR3 length equals 14 residues. V lost 4 bases, J lost 4 bases, and 5 bases stayed unmatched. Germline CDR1 and CDR2: MNHNS and SASEGT.

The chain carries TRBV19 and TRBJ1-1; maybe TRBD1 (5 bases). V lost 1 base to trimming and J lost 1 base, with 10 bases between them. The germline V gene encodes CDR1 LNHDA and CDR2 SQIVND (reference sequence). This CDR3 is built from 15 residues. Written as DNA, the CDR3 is TGTGCCAGTAGTATAGGCGGCGGGACGAACACTGAAGCTTTCTTT. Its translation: CASSIGGGTNTEAFF.

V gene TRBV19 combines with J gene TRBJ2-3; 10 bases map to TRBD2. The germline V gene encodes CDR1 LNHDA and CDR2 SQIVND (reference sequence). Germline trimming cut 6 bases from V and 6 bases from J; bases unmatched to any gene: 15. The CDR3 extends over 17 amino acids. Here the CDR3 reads CASSPASGGAIDDTQYF. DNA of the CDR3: TGTGCCAGTAGCCCAGCCAGCGGGGGGGCGATAGATGATACGCAGTATTTT. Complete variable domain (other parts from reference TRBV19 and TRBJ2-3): DGGITQSPKYLFRKEGQNVTLSCEQNLNHDAMYWYRQDPGQGLRLIYYSQIVNDFQKGDIAEGYSVSREKKESFPLTVTSAQKNPTAFYLCASSPASGGAIDDTQYFGPGTRLTVL.

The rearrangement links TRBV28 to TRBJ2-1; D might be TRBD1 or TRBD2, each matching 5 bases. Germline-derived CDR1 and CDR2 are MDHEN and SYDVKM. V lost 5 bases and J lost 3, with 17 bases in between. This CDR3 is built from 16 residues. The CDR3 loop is CASSTNGAAFYNEQFF. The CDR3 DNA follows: TGTGCCAGCAGTACCAACGGGGCGGCTTTCTACAATGAGCAGTTCTTC.

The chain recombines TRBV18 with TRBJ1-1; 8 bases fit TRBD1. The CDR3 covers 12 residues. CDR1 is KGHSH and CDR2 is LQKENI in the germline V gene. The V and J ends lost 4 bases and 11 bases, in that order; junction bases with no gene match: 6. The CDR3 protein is CASSRGQGEAFF. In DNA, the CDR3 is TGTGCCAGCTCACGCGGACAGGGTGAGGCTTTCTTT.

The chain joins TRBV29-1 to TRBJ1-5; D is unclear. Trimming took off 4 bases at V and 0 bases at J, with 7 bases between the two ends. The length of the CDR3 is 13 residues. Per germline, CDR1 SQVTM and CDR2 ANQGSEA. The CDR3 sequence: CSVGADSNQPQHF. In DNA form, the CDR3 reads TGCAGCGTTGGGGCCGATAGCAATCAGCCCCAGCATTTT. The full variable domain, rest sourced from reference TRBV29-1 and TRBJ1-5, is SAVISQKPSRDICQRGTSLTIQCQVDSQVTMMFWYRQQPGQSLTLIATANQGSEATYESGFVIDKFPISRPNLTFSTLTVSNMSPEDSSIYLCSVGADSNQPQHFGDGTRLSIL.

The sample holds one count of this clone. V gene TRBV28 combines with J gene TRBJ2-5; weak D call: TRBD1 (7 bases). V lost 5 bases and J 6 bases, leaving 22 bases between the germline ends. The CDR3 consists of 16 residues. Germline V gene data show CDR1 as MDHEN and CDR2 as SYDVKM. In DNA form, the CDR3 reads TGTGCCAGCAGTGGGCCTAGCAGGGGGGCTTTAAAGACCCAGTACTTC. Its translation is CASSGPSRGALKTQYF.

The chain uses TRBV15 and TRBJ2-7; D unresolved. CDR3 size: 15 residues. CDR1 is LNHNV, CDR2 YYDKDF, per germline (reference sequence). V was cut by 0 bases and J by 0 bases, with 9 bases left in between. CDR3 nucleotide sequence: TGTGCCACCAGCAGAGATTTAGGGAACTCCTACGAGCAGTACTTC. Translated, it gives CATSRDLGNSYEQYF.

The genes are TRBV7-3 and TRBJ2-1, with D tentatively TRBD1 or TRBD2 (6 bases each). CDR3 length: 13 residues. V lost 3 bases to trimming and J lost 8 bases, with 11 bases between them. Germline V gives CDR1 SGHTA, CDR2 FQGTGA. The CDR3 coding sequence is TGTGCCAGCAGCTTGTGGAGGGGGGATGAGCAGTTCTTC. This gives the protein CASSLWRGDEQFF.

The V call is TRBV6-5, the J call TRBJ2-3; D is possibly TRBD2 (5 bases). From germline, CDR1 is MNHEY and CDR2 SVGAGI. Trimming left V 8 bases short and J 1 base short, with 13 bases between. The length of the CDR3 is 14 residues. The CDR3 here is CASRPEGGTDTQYF. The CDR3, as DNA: TGTGCCAGCCGCCCAGAGGGCGGCACAGATACGCAGTATTTT.

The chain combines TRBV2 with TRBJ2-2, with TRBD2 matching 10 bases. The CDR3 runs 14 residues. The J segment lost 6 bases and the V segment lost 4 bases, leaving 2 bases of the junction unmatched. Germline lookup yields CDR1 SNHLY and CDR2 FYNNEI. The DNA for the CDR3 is TGTGCCAGCAGTGCTCTAGCGGGAGCCGGGGAGCTGTTTTTT. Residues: CASSALAGAGELFF.

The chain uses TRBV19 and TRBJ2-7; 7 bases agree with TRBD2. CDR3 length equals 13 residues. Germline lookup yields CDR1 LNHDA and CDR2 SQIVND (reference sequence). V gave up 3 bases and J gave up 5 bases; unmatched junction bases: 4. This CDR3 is CASSIGLADEQYF. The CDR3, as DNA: TGTGCCAGTAGTATCGGCCTAGCGGACGAGCAGTACTTC.

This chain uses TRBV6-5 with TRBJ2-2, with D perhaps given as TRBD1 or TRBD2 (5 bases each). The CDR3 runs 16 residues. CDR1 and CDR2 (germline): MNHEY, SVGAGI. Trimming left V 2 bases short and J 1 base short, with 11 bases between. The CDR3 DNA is TGTGCCAGCAGTTACCCCTTGGGGGAGAACACCGGGGAGCTGTTTTTT. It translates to CASSYPLGENTGELFF.

The CDR3 spells CASSLQGNEEKLFF. CDR3 sequence (DNA): TGTGCCAGCAGTTTACAGGGGAACGAGGAAAAACTGTTTTTT. The genes are TRBV27 and TRBJ1-4; tentatively, D is TRBD1 (6 bases). This CDR3 is 14 amino acids long. The V gene lost 2 bases and the J gene lost 8 bases, with 12 bases spanning the gap. From germline, CDR1 is MNHEY and CDR2 SMNVEV (reference sequence).

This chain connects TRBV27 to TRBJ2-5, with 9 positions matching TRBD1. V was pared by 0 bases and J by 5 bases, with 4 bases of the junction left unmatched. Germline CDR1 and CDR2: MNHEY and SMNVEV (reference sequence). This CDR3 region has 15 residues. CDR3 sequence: CASSLSGDREETQYF. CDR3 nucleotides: TGTGCCAGCAGTTTATCCGGGGACAGGGAGGAGACCCAGTACTTC.